Given below is one T cell receptor beta chain in context. What it binds is unknown. The data originate from a study of beta chain features in type 1 diabetes. Study-level points and caveats: A greater similarity of naive, central memory and Treg TCRB repertoires was seen among patients than among healthy donors.

What was sequenced were expressed TCRB transcripts, since all of the isolated RNA had been reverse transcribed. The table came from immunoSEQ multiplex PCR; TCRdb's copy has only in-frame clones and leaves some out. The sample lists 390,000 or so clones, about 15% occurring once. Germline V lookup: CDR1 SSHAT, CDR2 FNYEAQ (reference sequence). This CDR3 region has 16 residues. V lost 1 base, J lost 0 bases, and 12 bases lay in between. Sorting based on CD45RO/CCR7/CD25/CD127/CD95/CD27 separated CD4+ naive, central memory, regulatory and stem cell-like memory cells. Sequencing was performed on naive CD4+ T cells from blood. The source of this sequence is a man younger than 45 in good health. The chain has TRBV7-7 and TRBJ2-5; D unclear. The CDR3 bases are TGTGCCAGCAGCTTAGGAAGGACCACGTACCAAGAGACCCAGTACTTC. Its translation is CASSLGRTTYQETQYF.